Given below is one TCR beta chain in context. Its specific antigen is unknown. The sample holds no much larger clone one base away, and base qualities are not on file. This sample stems from a study of blood T cell repertoires in COVID-19 (TCRdb year 2020). For the wider study: The collaborator samples originated in the United States, Italy and Spain and spanned the acute and convalescent phases of COVID-19. Samples came from the ongoing ImmuneRACE study (first 160 participants) plus 1,254 subjects from 6 global collaborators. The repertoires were released in a freely available public database meant as a resource for research on the immune response to SARS-CoV-2. Subjects who had been exposed to COVID-19, were actively infected with it, or had recovered from it provided the deeply sampled blood TCRbeta repertoires that made up the dataset. Where available, HLA class I and class II types were taken from metadata supplied by the sample provider and were not determined by assay-based typing. A de-identified subject ID, COVID-19 status, age in years and sex were almost always included in the sample metadata. The prospective study material was composed of cDNA or gDNA derived from T cells, B-cell-depleted T cells, or PBMCs. On the study overall, not on this receptor specifically: The amount of clinical and demographic metadata varied by source and participant and was provided uncurated.

The immunoSEQ Assay, a bias-controlled multiplex PCR, was used to amplify TCRbeta CDR3 regions from genomic DNA. As for the authors' bioinformatics: Within the assay, amplification of reference gene primers was used to estimate how many nucleated cells each sample contained. To quantify the absolute abundance of each unique TCRbeta CDR3 rearrangement, sequence reads were collapsed and filtered. Productive Simpson clonality was computed per sample as the square root of Simpson's diversity index over productive rearrangements. Held by TCRdb, this immuneACCESS table contains in-frame sequences only and omits some clones. Under half of the omission traces to an unresolved V gene where checked; the cause of the rest is unknown. That table furnishes V, J and clone size, whereas the DNA furnished D and trimming. This sample lists 330,000 or so clones; under 95% were detected once. Of the sample, less than 20% falls within the top ten clones.

The CDR3 measures 12 amino acids from cysteine to phenylalanine. Only the CDR3 part of the read is kept: 36 bases, read in frame from the first base. V was cut back by 4 bases and J by 10 bases, leaving a gap of 11 bases between them. CDR1 and CDR2, looked up from the germline V gene (reference sequence), are LGHDT and YNNKEL. Enrolling through a virtual design, the prospective study's participants ranged in age from roughly 18 to 95 years and lived across 20 to 30 United States geographic areas. In the prospective study, cohorts were assigned on the basis of participant-reported clinical history obtained from a screening survey and a study questionnaire. For ImmuneRACE Cohort 3, a participant was defined as recovered based on two consecutive negative NP/OP PCR tests, clearance by a healthcare professional, or resolution of symptoms. In the prospective study, whole blood, serum and a nasopharyngeal or oropharyngeal swab were collected from each participant by mobile phlebotomists. Participants in the prospective study had the option to provide additional blood draws and questionnaires over an approximately 2-month period. Blood samples from the prospective study were shipped frozen or at room temperature prior to DNA extraction.

Recombination connected TRBV3-1 (or the pseudogene TRBV3-2) to TRBJ2-1; the D gene is perhaps TRBD1, on 6 matching bases. The sequence was collected from a woman between 25 and 40 years old who had recovered from COVID-19. The sequencing sample was made of PBMCs or T cells enriched from blood (not recorded which). The base sequence is TGTGCCAGCAGCCGGACAGACAGGGAGCAGTTCTTC. It codes for CASSRTDREQFF.